This T cell receptor (beta chain) was found in a study of T cells in Graves' hyperthyroidism and ophthalmopathy. General study results and limits: Ophthalmopathy stood apart from stable hyperthyroidism in a 13 V-J model.

The source material, RNA transcripts, was used to amplify TCR beta CDR3 regions. Using the HTBI primer set, a first-round RT-PCR was run on the TCR CDR3. TCRdb reprocessed the multiplex PCR reads with MiXCR, giving one entry per CDR3 protein. Here the sample spans around 370,000 distinct CDR3 sequences, under 20% being singletons. Germline V CDR1 and CDR2: MNHNS, SASEGT. This CDR3 has 13 amino acids. The V end lost 5 bases, the J end lost 6 bases, and 14 bases lay between the germline ends. This clonotype was counted ten times or more. Its specificity is unknown. The receptor comes from a man aged 18 to 35 with Graves' ophthalmopathy. The V and J genes are TRBV6-1 and TRBJ2-7; TRBD2 is a possible D gene (7 bases). The sample comprised blood. CDR3 in DNA: TGTGCCAGCAGTTGGCCGGGGGGCGGCGAGCAGTACTTC. Translated: CASSWPGGGEQYF.